A single sample gave rise to the 8 T cell receptor beta chains below, sequenced in a study of shared clonotypes between healthy human individuals. Naive CD8 cells lacked CD45RO and underwent positive selection for CCR7, leaving out terminally differentiated effector memory CD45RA+ cells. TCRdb's table, derived via immunoSEQ multiplex PCR, lists solely in-frame clones and lacks some. The repertoire holds about 2.2 million clones, about 93% seen once, with less than 2% in the top ten. Sequencing was done on a sample of naive CD8+ T cells from PBMCs. The receptors were gathered from a man between 18 and 29 years old in good health. Some clones in this sample may be carry-over from other donors' samples.

The chain employs TRBV9 and TRBJ2-1; D gene ambiguous. V gave up 4 bases and J gave up 4 bases, with 3 bases separating them. The germline V gene encodes CDR1 SGDLS and CDR2 YYNGEE. This CDR3 spans 11 amino acids. CDR3 protein: CASSRYNEQFF. The CDR3 DNA reads as TGTGCCAGCAGCCGATACAATGAGCAGTTCTTC.

This chain joins TRBV11-3 and TRBJ2-1, with a tentative D call TRBD2 (6 bases). The CDR3 runs 16 residues. Trimming pared 0 bases from V and 0 bases from J, leaving 9 bases between. The V gene's germline CDR1 is SGHNT and CDR2 YENEEA. In nucleotides, the CDR3 is TGTGCCAGCAGCTTAGAGGGGGGAAGCTCCTACAATGAGCAGTTCTTC. Protein: CASSLEGGSSYNEQFF.

The chain is built from TRBV4-3 and TRBJ2-1; 7 bases line up with TRBD2. Germline CDR1 is LGHNA and CDR2 is YSLEER. The CDR3 runs to 15 residues. V shed 1 base, J shed 6 bases, and the junction held 6 bases outside the gene matches. Written as DNA, the CDR3 is TGCGCCAGCAGCCAAGGGCCAGCGGGAATCAATGAGCAGTTCTTC. Residues: CASSQGPAGINEQFF.

This sequence joins TRBV30 and TRBJ2-1, with TRBD2 matching over 7 bases. The CDR3 sequence is 15 residues long. V trimming: 2 bases; J trimming: 6 bases; junction bases outside the gene matches: 10. Germline V gene data show CDR1 as GTSNPN and CDR2 as SVGIG (reference sequence). CDR3 DNA sequence: TGTGCCTGGAGTTCTAATTGGGCTAGCGGCAATGAGCAGTTCTTC. This codes for CAWSSNWASGNEQFF. Full variable domain (missing parts from reference TRBV30 and TRBJ2-1): SQTIHQWPATLVQPVGSPLSLECTVEGTSNPNLYWYRQAAGRGLQLLFYSVGIGQISSEVPQNLSASRPQDRQFILSSKKLLLSDSGFYLCAWSSNWASGNEQFFGPGTRLTVL.

This chain uses TRBV2 with TRBJ2-1; D might be TRBD1 (5 bases). Per the germline V gene, CDR1 is SNHLY and CDR2 is FYNNEI. Deletions cut 4 bases from V and 1 base from J, with 17 bases between. CDR3 size: 17 residues. The CDR3, as DNA: TGTGCCAGCAGTGGGTTAGGGGATAGGCCTTCCTACAATGAGCAGTTCTTC. Its translation is CASSGLGDRPSYNEQFF.

The V call is TRBV7-9, the J call TRBJ2-6; 11 nucleotides line up with TRBD2. CDR3 length: 19 residues. Germline values: CDR1 SEHNR, CDR2 FQNEAQ (reference sequence). J was trimmed by 0 bases and V by 5 bases; bases with no gene match: 9. The CDR3 sequence: CASSQLAGAPSSGANVLTF. The CDR3 bases are TGTGCCAGCAGCCAACTAGCGGGAGCCCCCAGCTCTGGGGCCAACGTCCTGACTTTC.

The chain is built from TRBV9 and TRBJ1-2; 7 positions agree with TRBD1. The length of the CDR3 is 13 residues. Germline CDR1 SGDLS, CDR2 YYNGEE. The V gene end was trimmed by 3 bases and the J gene end by 3 bases; junction bases not matched to a gene: 2. Written as DNA, the CDR3 is TGTGCCAGCAGCGGACAGGGTTACTATGGCTACACCTTC. This gives the protein CASSGQGYYGYTF. Using reference TRBV9 and TRBJ1-2 for the parts outside the CDR3, the full variable domain is DSGVTQTPKHLITATGQRVTLRCSPRSGDLSVYWYQQSLDQGLQFLIQYYNGEERAKGNILERFSAQQFPDLHSELNLSSLELGDSALYFCASSGQGYYGYTFGSGTRLTVV.

The rearrangement links TRBV7-9 to TRBJ2-2; TRBD2 matches 11 bases. Germline V gene lookup returns CDR1 SEHNR and CDR2 FQNEAQ (reference sequence). V trimming: 3 bases; J trimming: 5 bases; junction bases outside the gene matches: 11. The CDR3 is 18 amino acids. The CDR3, as DNA: TGTGCCAGCAGCTTCCACCCCGCTAGCGGGAGGTGGACCGGGGAGCTGTTTTTT. Translation: CASSFHPASGRWTGELFF.